This T cell receptor beta chain was obtained from a study of blood T cell repertoires in COVID-19. Study as a whole: Samples taken during acute and convalescent COVID-19 were collected in the United States, Italy and Spain. The analysed material was cDNA or gDNA that came from T cells, B-cell-depleted T cells, or PBMCs.

In the authors' workflow: Amplification of reference gene primers was used by the study to estimate nucleated cell counts. The protocol was immunoSEQ multiplex PCR, while the TCRdb copy is restricted to in-frame clones and leaves out a portion. That table gives V, J and clone size, and the DNA gave D and trimming. The repertoire holds 200,000 or so clones, with approximately 81% as singletons. Germline CDR1 MDHEN, CDR2 SYDVKM. CDR3 length equals 14 residues. Deletions cut 4 bases from V and 5 bases from J, with 12 bases between. This chain connects TRBV28 to TRBJ1-5; unclear D gene. This receptor was obtained from a man aged 45-65 years who had recovered from COVID-19. Material: peripheral blood. The CDR3 protein is CASSWGGRHQPQHF. The CDR3 DNA follows: TGTGCCAGCAGTTGGGGAGGCCGCCATCAGCCCCAGCATTTT.